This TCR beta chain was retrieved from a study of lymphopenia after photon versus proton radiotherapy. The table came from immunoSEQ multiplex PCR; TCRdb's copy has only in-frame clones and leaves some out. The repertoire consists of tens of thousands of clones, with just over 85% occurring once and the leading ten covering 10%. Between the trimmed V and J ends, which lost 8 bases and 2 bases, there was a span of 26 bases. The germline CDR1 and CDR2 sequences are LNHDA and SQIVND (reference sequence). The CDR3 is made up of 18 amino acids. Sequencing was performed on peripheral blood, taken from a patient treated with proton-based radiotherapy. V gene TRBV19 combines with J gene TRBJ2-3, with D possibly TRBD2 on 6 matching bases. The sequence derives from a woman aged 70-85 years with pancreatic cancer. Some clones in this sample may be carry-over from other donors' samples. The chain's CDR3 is CASRKRGTAGPPTDTQYF. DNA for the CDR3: TGTGCCAGTCGCAAACGGGGGACCGCGGGGCCCCCCACAGATACGCAGTATTTT.